The rows below give T cell receptor beta chains drawn from one sample of a study of early T cells in non-severe SARS-CoV-2 infection. One entry per CDR3 protein, called by TCRdb with MiXCR from the 5' RACE reads. Among around 57,000 distinct CDR3 sequences listed, 11% were seen once. The sequencing sample was made of whole blood. The source of these receptors is an adult who was a healthcare worker with PCR-confirmed SARS-CoV-2 infection or an uninfected control (not recorded which). Both conserved end residues are part of each CDR3. D genes are given only for firm matches. Expanded clones get a size class; other rows say once, few or many, or leave the size out.

>.|TRBJ2-7|.|TRBV28
CASSHPLSYF
TGTGCCAGCAGTCACCCTCTGTCGTACTTC
>few|TRBJ2-7|.|TRBV3-1
CASSFRTTDYEQYF
TGTGCCAGCAGCTTCCGGACTACGGACTACGAGCAGTACTTC
>few|TRBJ2-7|TRBD2|TRBV18
CASSPGPGGNEQYF
TGTGCCAGCTCACCTGGTCCGGGAGGGAACGAGCAGTACTTC
>.|TRBJ2-5|.|TRBV7-2
CASSLDQSPQYF
TGTGCCAGCAGCTTAGACCAGAGCCCCCAGTACTTC
>few|TRBJ1-2|TRBD1|TRBV15
CATSRRTGGASNYGYTF
TGTGCCACCAGCAGGAGGACAGGGGGCGCCTCTAACTATGGCTACACCTTC
>many|TRBJ1-1|.|TRBV6-1
CASSMEGHTEAFF
TGTGCCAGCAGCATGGAGGGTCACACTGAAGCTTTCTTT
>many|TRBJ2-7|TRBD1|TRBV18
CASSSGGMDEQYF
TGTGCCAGTTCCTCAGGGGGTATGGACGAGCAGTACTTC
>many|TRBJ2-1|.|TRBV11-2
CASSLGVSSGAYNEQFF
TGTGCCAGCAGCTTAGGAGTATCGTCAGGGGCTTACAATGAGCAGTTCTTC
>few|TRBJ1-2|.|TRBV2
CASTGTPSQASYTF
TGTGCCAGCACCGGGACTCCGTCTCAGGCGAGCTACACCTTC
>many|TRBJ2-1|TRBD2|TRBV2
CASGLAGGGNEQFF
TGTGCCAGCGGACTAGCGGGGGGCGGGAATGAGCAGTTCTTC